This entry features one T cell receptor beta chain sequence. This entry is derived from a study of shared T cell receptors in the human thymus. The CDR3 length is 16 residues. CDR1 and CDR2 from the germline V gene are SGHRS and YFSETQ. The V end was cut by 4 bases, the J end by 2 bases, with 17 bases between. The protocol was immunoSEQ multiplex PCR, while the TCRdb copy is restricted to in-frame clones and leaves out a portion. The data contain about 660,000 clones, 70% to 90% of them singletons. In addition, the sample was reused for a study of human thymus T cells. From that paper: It was healthy Finnish infants having corrective surgery for congenital heart defects who were the donors. Thymus pieces cut out during corrective heart surgery were the tissue that was used.

The TCR sequence derives from a boy under two years old with a congenital heart defect. V gene TRBV5-1 combines with J gene TRBJ2-3; TRBD1 might be the D (5 bases). Sample: thymocytes. CDR3 sequence (DNA): TGCGCCAGCAGCGGCTGGGGCCCGAACTACACAGATACGCAGTATTTT. As protein: CASSGWGPNYTDTQYF.